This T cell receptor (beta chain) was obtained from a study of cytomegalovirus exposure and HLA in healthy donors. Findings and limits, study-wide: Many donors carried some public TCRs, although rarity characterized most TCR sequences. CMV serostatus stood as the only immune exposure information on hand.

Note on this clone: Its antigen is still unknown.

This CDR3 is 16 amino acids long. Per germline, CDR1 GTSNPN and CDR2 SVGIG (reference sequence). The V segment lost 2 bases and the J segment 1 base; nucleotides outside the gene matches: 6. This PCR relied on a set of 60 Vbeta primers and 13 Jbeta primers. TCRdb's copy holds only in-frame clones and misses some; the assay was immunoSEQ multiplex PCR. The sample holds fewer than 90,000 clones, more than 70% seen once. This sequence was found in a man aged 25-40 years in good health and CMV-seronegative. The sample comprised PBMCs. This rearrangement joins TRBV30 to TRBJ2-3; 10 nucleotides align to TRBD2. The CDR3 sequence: CAWSQKRGGGTDTQYF. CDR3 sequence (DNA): TGTGCCTGGAGTCAAAAGCGGGGGGGCGGCACAGATACGCAGTATTTT.